A selection of T cell receptor beta chains follows, all from one sample in a study of graft-versus-host responses after intestinal transplantation. Which antigens these TCRs recognize remains unknown. Sequencing was performed with immunoSEQ multiplex PCR; in TCRdb, only in-frame clones are kept and a portion is missing. In the table there are 50,000 to 75,000 clones, around 93% of which are singletons. The sample in question was unstimulated CD4+ T cells sorted from spleen or lymph node cells, obtained before transplant. The source of these receptors is a human donor who was the organ donor for an intestinal transplant. Both conserved end residues are trimmed from each CDR3.

V	J	CDR3
TRBV7-2	TRBJ2-7	ASSFESGPTSYEQY
TRBV9	TRBJ1-6	ASSVGVQSSSPLH
TRBV5-1	TRBJ1-1	ASSLERQLEAF
TRBV6-1	TRBJ1-1	ASSLNQDAEAF
TRBV30	TRBJ1-4	AWKMQGGGKLF
TRBV4-1	TRBJ2-1	ASSRQEYNEQF
TRBV7-9	TRBJ2-3	ASSFSGGPRTDTQY
TRBV7-2	TRBJ2-5	ASSLGSMETQY
TRBV18	TRBJ1-4	ASSPSGSEKLF
TRBV18	TRBJ2-1	ASSPSGGGDEQF
TRBV7-6	TRBJ2-1	ASSRRRTSTSSEQF
TRBV25-1	TRBJ2-5	ASSPERGGRETQY
TRBV30	TRBJ2-7	AWSPGSYGQY
TRBV4-2	TRBJ2-3	ASSQGRGGIDTDTQY
TRBV5-4	TRBJ2-3	ASSRGLAADTQY
TRBV6-6	TRBJ1-2	ASSPRREGGYT
TRBV15	TRBJ1-2	ATSRDDSGNGYT
TRBV7-9	TRBJ1-1	ASSPRWGERTEAF
TRBV7-8	TRBJ2-3	ASRSGGSTDTQY
TRBV5-1	TRBJ2-1	ASSPPGQGEAEQF
TRBV19	TRBJ1-2	ASSIGAGGRANYGYT
TRBV6-6	TRBJ1-2	ASSLPLLGGYT
TRBV27	TRBJ2-7	ASSLYGTGFYEQY
TRBV2	TRBJ2-3	ASSPRTSGGDTQY
TRBV6-5	TRBJ2-3	ASSYSLAGPQY
TRBV6-5	TRBJ1-1	ASSHNEGNTEAF
TRBV11-2	TRBJ2-5	ASSLVPLRETQY
TRBV7-3	TRBJ1-6	ASSFGQGLYSPLH
TRBV7-2	TRBJ2-5	ASSSKVSETQY
TRBV19	TRBJ1-5	ASRWGGDQPQH
TRBV27	TRBJ1-5	ASSPGQVSNQPQH
TRBV23-1	TRBJ1-2	ASPQGRRYGYT
TRBV2	TRBJ2-7	ASSGRSEQY
TRBV11-2	TRBJ2-3	ASSSYRTHTDTQY
TRBV11-2	TRBJ2-3	ASSLSSGVTDTQY
TRBV7-9	TRBJ2-1	ASSDRLSYNEQF
TRBV4-2	TRBJ2-2	ASSHSGLAGTGELF